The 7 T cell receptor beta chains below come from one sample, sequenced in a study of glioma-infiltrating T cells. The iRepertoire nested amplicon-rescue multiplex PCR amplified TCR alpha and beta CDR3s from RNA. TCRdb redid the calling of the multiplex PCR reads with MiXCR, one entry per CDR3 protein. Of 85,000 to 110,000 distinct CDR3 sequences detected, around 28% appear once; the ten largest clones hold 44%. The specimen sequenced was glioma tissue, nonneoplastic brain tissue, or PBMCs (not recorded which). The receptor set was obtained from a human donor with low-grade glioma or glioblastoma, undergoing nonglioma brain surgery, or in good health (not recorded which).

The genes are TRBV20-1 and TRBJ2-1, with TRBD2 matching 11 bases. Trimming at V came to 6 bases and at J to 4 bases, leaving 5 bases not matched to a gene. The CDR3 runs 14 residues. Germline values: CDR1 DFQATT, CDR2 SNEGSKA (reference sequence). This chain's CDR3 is CSAHSGGEYNEQFF. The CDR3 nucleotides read TGCAGTGCCCATAGCGGGGGGGAATACAATGAGCAGTTCTTC.

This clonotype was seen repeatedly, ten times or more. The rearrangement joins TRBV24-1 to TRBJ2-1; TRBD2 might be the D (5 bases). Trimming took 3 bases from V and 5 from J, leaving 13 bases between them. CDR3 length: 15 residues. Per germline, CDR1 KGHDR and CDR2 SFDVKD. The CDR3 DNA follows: TGTGCCACCAGTGATCCAGCGGCCGGGGACAATGAGCAGTTCTTC. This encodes CATSDPAAGDNEQFF.

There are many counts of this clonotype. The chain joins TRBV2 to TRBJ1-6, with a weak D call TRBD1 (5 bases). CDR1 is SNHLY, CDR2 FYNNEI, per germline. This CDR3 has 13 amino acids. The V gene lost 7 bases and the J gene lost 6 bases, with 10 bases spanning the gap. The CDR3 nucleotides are TGTGCCAGCATGGGGGAAGGTAATTCACCCCTCCACTTT. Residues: CASMGEGNSPLHF.

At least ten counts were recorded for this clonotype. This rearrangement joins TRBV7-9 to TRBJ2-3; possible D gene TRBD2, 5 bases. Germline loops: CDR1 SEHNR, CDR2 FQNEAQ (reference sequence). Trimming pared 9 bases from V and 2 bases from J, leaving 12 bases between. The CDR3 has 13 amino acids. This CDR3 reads CASNPDSTDTQYF. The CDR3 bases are TGTGCCAGTAACCCGGACTCCACAGATACGCAGTATTTT.

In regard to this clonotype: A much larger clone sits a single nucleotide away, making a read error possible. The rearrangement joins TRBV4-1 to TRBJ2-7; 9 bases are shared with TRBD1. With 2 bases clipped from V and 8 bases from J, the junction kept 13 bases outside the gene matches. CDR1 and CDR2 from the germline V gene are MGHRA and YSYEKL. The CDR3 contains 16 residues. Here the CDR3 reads CASSQYAGTGNDKQYF. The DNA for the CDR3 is TGCGCCAGCAGCCAATACGCCGGGACAGGGAACGACAAGCAGTACTTC.

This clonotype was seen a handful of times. CDR3 protein: CASSSPLAGLGLETQYF. For the CDR3, the DNA is TGTGCCAGCAGCTCCCCCCTTGCAGGGCTGGGTCTGGAGACCCAGTACTTC. This rearrangement joins TRBV11-2 to TRBJ2-5, with a tentative D call TRBD1 (5 bases). The length of the CDR3 is 17 residues. V shed 4 bases and J shed 5 bases, with 23 bases lying between them. CDR1 is SGHAT and CDR2 is FQNNGV in the germline V gene.

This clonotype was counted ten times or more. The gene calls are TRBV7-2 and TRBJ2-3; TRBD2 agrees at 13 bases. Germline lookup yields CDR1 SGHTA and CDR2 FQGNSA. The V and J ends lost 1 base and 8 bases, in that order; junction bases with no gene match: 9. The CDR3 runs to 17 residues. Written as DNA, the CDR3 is TGTGCCAGCAGCTTAGATCTTACTAGCGGGGGGGCAGGTACGCAGTATTTT. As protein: CASSLDLTSGGAGTQYF.